The following is a T cell receptor (beta chain) sequence with its context. The CDR3 sequence is 13 residues long. Trimming cost V 1 base and J 3 bases, with 6 bases left between them. The V gene's germline CDR1 is LNHNV and CDR2 YYDKDF (reference sequence). The repertoire was sequenced with immunoSEQ multiplex PCR; TCRdb's copy has only in-frame clones and lacks some. The table includes nearly 250,000 clones, just under 85% detected once. This record comes from a study of blood T cell repertoires in COVID-19. This rearrangement joins TRBV15 to TRBJ2-5; the D gene is possibly TRBD2 (5 bases). The sequenced material came from peripheral blood. This clonotype was sampled from a woman of 80 years or more with acute or convalescent COVID-19. CDR3 DNA: TGTGCCACCAGCAGAGGGGGAGAAGAGACCCAGTACTTC. Translated: CATSRGGEETQYF.